Listed below are T cell receptor beta chains from one sample, sequenced in a study of cytomegalovirus exposure and HLA in healthy donors. The table came from immunoSEQ multiplex PCR; TCRdb's copy has only in-frame clones and leaves some out. The data show about 52,000 clones, and the top ten clones hold 9.5% to 12%. The sequencing input was PBMCs. Every receptor here comes from a woman aged 50 to 60 in good health and CMV-seropositive. The conserved cysteine and the conserved F or W are not part of the CDR3 here.

CDR3: ASSLAGGDNEQF
J: TRBJ2-1
V: TRBV6-5

CDR3: ASSPDTSRGYT
J: TRBJ1-2
V: TRBV5-1

CDR3: ASSRGLASGELF
J: TRBJ2-2
V: TRBV7-2

CDR3: ASSPSGVAGTEAF
J: TRBJ1-1
V: TRBV5-5

CDR3: ASSHLAGGYEQY
J: TRBJ2-7
V: TRBV6-6

CDR3: ASSVIGGGYT
J: TRBJ1-2
V: TRBV6-1

CDR3: ASSLGGGEKLF
J: TRBJ1-4
V: TRBV5-1

CDR3: ASSPRTGGLSNQPQH
J: TRBJ1-5
V: TRBV7-8

CDR3: ASSLGQPGTEAF
J: TRBJ1-1
V: TRBV5-8

CDR3: ASSPDYQETQY
J: TRBJ2-5
V: TRBV18

CDR3: ASSVNRDNNYGYT
J: TRBJ1-2
V: TRBV27

CDR3: ASSSKADTQY
J: TRBJ2-3
V: TRBV5-1

CDR3: ASSLGQFYGYT
J: TRBJ1-2
V: TRBV28

CDR3: ASSRGAVSGTGELF
J: TRBJ2-2
V: TRBV19

CDR3: ASSTISGYAYEQY
J: TRBJ2-7
V: TRBV19

CDR3: SVEPGGGGYT
J: TRBJ1-2
V: TRBV29-1